The sequence of this T cell receptor beta chain was determined in a study of early T cells in non-severe SARS-CoV-2 infection. Study information: Investigators sequenced bulk RNA drawn from unsorted whole blood, and chains remained unpaired. Study findings and constraints: In VDJdb matching, anti-spike CD8 responses were favored while private and CD4 specificities went missing.

There are many counts of this clonotype. Its matching antigen is unknown. The protocol attached unique molecular identifiers to individual cDNA molecules. TCRdb re-called the 5' RACE reads through MiXCR, storing one row per CDR3 protein. The sample lists around 53,000 distinct CDR3 sequences, approximately 7.5% occurring once. V lost 2 bases, J lost 2 bases, and 6 bases lay in between. Germline-derived CDR1 and CDR2 are LNHNV and YYDKDF (reference sequence). The CDR3 totals 14 residues. This chain uses TRBV15 with TRBJ2-2; D ambiguous. Sequences were obtained from whole blood. The TCR sequence derives from an adult who was a healthcare worker with PCR-confirmed SARS-CoV-2 infection or an uninfected control (not recorded which). DNA for the CDR3: TGTGCCACCAGCAGAAGGGTCAACACCGGGGAGCTGTTTTTT. It codes for CATSRRVNTGELFF.